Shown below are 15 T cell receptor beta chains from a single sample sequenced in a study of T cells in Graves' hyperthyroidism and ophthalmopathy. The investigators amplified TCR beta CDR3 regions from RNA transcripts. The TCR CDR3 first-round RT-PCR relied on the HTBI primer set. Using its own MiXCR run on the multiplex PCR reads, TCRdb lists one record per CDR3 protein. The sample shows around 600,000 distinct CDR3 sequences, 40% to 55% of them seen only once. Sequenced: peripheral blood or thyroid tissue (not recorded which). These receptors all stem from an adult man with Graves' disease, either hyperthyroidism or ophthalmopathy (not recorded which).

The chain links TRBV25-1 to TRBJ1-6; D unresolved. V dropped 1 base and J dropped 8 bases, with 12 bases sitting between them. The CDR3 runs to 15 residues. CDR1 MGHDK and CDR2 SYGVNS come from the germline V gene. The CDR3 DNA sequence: TGTGCCAGCAGTGAATCCGGGAAGGCGGATTCACCCCTCCACTTT. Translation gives CASSESGKADSPLHF.

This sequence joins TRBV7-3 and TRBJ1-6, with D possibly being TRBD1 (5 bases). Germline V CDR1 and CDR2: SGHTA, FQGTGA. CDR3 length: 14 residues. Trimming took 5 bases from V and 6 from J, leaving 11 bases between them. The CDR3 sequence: CASSTGTSNSPLHF. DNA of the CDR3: TGTGCCAGCAGCACCGGGACGTCTAATTCACCCCTCCACTTT.

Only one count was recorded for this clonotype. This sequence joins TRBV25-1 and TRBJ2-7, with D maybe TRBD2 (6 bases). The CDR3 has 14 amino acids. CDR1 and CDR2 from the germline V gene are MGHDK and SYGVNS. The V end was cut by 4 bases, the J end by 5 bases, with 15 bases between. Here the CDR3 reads CASSVIGSINEQYF. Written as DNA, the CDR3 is TGTGCCAGCAGTGTAATCGGGAGTATCAACGAGCAGTACTTC.

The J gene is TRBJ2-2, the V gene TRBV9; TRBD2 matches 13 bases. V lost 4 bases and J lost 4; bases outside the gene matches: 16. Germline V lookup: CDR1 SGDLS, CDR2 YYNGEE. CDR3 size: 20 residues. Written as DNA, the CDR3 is TGTGCCAGCAGCTCCCCAGGGACTAGCGGGAAGCCCTCCACCACCGGGGAGCTGTTTTTT. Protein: CASSSPGTSGKPSTTGELFF.

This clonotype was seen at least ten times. CDR3 sequence: CASSFTGELFF. CDR3 in DNA: TGTGCCAGCAGCTTCACCGGGGAGCTGTTTTTT. V gene TRBV7-9 combines with J gene TRBJ2-2, with unresolved D. Per the germline V gene, CDR1 is SEHNR and CDR2 is FQNEAQ (reference sequence). Trimming took off 3 bases at V and 4 bases at J, with 0 bases between the two ends. The CDR3 totals 11 residues.

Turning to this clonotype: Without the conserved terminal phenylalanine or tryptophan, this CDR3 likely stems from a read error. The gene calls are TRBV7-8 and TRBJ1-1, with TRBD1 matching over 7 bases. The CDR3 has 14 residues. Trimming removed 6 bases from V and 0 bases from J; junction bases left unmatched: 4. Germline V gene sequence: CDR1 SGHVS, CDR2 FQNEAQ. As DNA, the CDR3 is TGTGCCAGCAGTCTACAGGGGATGAACACTGAAGCTTTCTCT. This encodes CASSLQGMNTEAFS.

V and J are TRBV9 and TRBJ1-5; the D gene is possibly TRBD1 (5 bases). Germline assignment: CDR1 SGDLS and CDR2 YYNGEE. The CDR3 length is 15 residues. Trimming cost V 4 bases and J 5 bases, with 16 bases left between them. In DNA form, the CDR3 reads TGTGCCAGCAGCCAAGAAGTCGGGGCTGATCAGCCCCAGCATTTT. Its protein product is CASSQEVGADQPQHF.

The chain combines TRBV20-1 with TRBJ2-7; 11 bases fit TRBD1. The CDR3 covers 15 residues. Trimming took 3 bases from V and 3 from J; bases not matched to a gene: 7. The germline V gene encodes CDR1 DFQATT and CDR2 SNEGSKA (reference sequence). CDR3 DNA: TGCAGTGCTAGGAGCCGGGACAGGGGGGACTACGAGCAGTACTTC. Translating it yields CSARSRDRGDYEQYF.

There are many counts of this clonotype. The CDR3 coding sequence is TGTGCCATCAGTGGGGACGACAGGGAAGCTTTCTTT. Its protein is CAISGDDREAFF. The chain uses TRBV10-3 and TRBJ1-1, with D maybe TRBD1 (6 bases). The V and J ends lost 4 bases and 8 bases respectively, with 11 bases between them. Germline V gene data show CDR1 as ENHRY and CDR2 as SYGVKD. There are 12 residues in the CDR3.

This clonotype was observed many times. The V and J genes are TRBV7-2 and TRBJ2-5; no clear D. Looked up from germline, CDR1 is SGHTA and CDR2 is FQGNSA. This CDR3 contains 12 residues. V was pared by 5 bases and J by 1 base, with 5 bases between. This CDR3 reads CASSPSQETQYF. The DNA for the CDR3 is TGTGCCAGCAGCCCTAGCCAAGAGACCCAGTACTTC.

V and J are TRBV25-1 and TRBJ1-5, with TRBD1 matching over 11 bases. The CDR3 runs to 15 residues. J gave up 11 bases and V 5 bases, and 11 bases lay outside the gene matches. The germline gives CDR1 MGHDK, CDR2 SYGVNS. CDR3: CASSLSGQGAWSQHF. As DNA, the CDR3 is TGTGCCAGCAGTTTATCCGGACAGGGGGCATGGTCCCAGCATTTT.

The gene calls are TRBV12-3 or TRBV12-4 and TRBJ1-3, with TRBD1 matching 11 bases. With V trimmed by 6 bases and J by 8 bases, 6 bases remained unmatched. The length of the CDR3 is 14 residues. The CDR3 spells CASRRTGGFDTIYF. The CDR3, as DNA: TGTGCCAGCAGGAGGACAGGGGGCTTCGACACCATATATTTT.

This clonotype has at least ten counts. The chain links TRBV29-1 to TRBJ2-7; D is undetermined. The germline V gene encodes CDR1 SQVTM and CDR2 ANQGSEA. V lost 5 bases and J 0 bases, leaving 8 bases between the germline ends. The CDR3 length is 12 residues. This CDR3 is CSVSRSSYEQYF. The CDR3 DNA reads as TGCAGCGTTTCCAGGAGCTCCTACGAGCAGTACTTC.

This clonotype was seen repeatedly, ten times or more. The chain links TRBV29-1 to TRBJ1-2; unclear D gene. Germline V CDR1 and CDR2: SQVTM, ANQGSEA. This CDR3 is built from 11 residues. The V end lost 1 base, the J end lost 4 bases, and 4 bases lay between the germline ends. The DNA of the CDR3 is TGCAGCGTTGAAGGAGGCTATGGCTACACCTTC. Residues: CSVEGGYGYTF.

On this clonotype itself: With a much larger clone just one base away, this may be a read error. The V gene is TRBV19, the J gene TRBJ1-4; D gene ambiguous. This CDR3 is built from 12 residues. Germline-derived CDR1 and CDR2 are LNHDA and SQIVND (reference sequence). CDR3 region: CASKRANEKLVF. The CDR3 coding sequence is TGTGCCAGTAAGAGGGCCAATGAAAAACTGGTTTTT.